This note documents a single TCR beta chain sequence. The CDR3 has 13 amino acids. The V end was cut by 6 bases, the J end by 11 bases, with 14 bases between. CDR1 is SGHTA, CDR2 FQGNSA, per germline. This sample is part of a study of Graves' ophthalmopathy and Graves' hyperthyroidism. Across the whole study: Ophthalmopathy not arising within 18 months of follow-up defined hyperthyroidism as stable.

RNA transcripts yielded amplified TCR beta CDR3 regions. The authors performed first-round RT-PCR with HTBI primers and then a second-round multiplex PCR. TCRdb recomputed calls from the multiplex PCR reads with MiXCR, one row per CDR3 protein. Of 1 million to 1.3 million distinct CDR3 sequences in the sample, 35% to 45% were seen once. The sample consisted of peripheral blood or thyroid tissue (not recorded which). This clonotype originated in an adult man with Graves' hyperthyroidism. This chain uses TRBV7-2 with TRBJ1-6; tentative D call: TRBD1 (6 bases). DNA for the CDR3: TGTGCCAGCAGGCCCCACCAGGGGACACCCCTCCACTTT. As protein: CASRPHQGTPLHF.